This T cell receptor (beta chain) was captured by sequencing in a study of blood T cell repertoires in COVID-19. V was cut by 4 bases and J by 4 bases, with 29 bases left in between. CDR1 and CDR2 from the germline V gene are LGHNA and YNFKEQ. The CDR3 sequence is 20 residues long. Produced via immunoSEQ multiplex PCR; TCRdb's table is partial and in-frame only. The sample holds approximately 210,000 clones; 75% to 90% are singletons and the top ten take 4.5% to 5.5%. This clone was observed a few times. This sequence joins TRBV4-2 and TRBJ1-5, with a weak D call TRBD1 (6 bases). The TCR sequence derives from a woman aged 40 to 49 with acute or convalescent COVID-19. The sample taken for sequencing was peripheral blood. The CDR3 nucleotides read TGTGCCAGCAGCCTTAAACCCATGGGGGGGGCCGGGGTGTGGAATCAGCCCCAGCATTTT. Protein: CASSLKPMGGAGVWNQPQHF.